One and the same sample provided the 19 T cell receptor beta chains below, sequenced in a study of OX40 agonist ivuxolimab in advanced cancers. The data were produced by immunoSEQ multiplex PCR, yet TCRdb's version contains in-frame clones alone and is incomplete. The repertoire includes about 35,000 clones, approximately 76% of them detected once, and 20% to 25% sits in the top ten. Sequenced here: CD4+ or CD8+ T cells sorted from blood, sampled in a trial of the OX40 agonist ivuxolimab. The receptor source for this set is an adult with an advanced solid tumor such as melanoma, head and neck, liver or kidney cancer.

This clone was recorded many times. The genes are TRBV4-2 and TRBJ1-5, with 9 bases identical to TRBD1. With V trimmed by 0 bases and J by 7 bases, 4 bases remained unmatched. This CDR3 region has 15 residues. Germline lookup yields CDR1 LGHNA and CDR2 YNFKEQ. The CDR3: CASSQETGGGQPQHF. Written as DNA, the CDR3 is TGTGCCAGCAGCCAAGAGACAGGGGGTGGCCAGCCCCAGCATTTT.

The chain carries TRBV6-6 and TRBJ2-5; the D is unclear. This CDR3 comprises 14 residues. V was shortened by 0 bases and J by 1 base, with 6 bases between the two germline ends. Germline V gives CDR1 MNHNY, CDR2 SVGAGI (reference sequence). The CDR3 region has the DNA TGTGCCAGCAGTTACTCCATGGTCCAAGAGACCCAGTACTTC. Protein product: CASSYSMVQETQYF.

The chain recombines TRBV6-1 with TRBJ2-2; 10 positions agree with TRBD2. Germline V lookup: CDR1 MNHNS, CDR2 SASEGT. CDR3 length: 14 amino acids. The trim removed 5 bases at V and 5 bases at J, leaving 2 bases unmatched. The CDR3 region is CASSNSGGTGELFF. CDR3 in DNA: TGTGCCAGCAGTAATAGCGGGGGGACCGGGGAGCTGTTTTTT.

This chain links TRBV7-2 with TRBJ1-4, with 7 bases matching TRBD1. The CDR3 is made up of 14 amino acids. Germline values: CDR1 SGHTA, CDR2 FQGNSA. V lost 3 bases and J lost 8; bases outside the gene matches: 6. CDR3 coding DNA: TGTGCCAGCAGCTTCGACAGGGTTGGGGAAAAACTGTTTTTT. It codes for CASSFDRVGEKLFF.

This sequence joins TRBV18 and TRBJ1-1, with D possibly TRBD1 on 5 matching bases. Trimming took 2 bases from V and 2 from J, leaving 9 bases between them. From germline, CDR1 is KGHSH and CDR2 LQKENI. The CDR3 is 14 residues long. The CDR3 nucleotides are TGTGCCAGCTCACCAACTGACAGAAACACTGAAGCTTTCTTT. Translation: CASSPTDRNTEAFF.

This rearrangement joins TRBV10-2 to TRBJ2-4; tentatively, D is TRBD2 (6 bases). The V gene lost 0 bases and the J gene lost 8 bases, with 17 bases spanning the gap. In germline, CDR1 is WSHSY, CDR2 SAAADI. This CDR3 spans 16 amino acids. The CDR3 DNA follows: TGCGCCAGCAGTGAGTCGGGAGGTGGTTTCTACCACATTCAGTACTTC. This translates into CASSESGGGFYHIQYF.

This chain links TRBV6-5 with TRBJ1-6; D is possibly TRBD1 (5 bases). This CDR3 region has 16 residues. In germline, CDR1 is MNHEY, CDR2 SVGAGI. V was pared by 2 bases and J by 7 bases, with 15 bases between. The CDR3 protein is CASSYEPGSPNSPLHF. In DNA form, the CDR3 reads TGTGCCAGCAGTTACGAACCAGGGTCCCCAAATTCACCCCTCCACTTT.

V is TRBV7-8 and J is TRBJ1-4; possibly TRBD1 for D (5 bases). V was pared by 0 bases and J by 9 bases, with 5 bases between. CDR1 is SGHVS, CDR2 FQNEAQ, per germline. The CDR3 runs to 12 residues. CDR3 bases: TGTGCCAGCAGCTTAGCGGGGCAAAAACTGTTTTTT. The encoded protein is CASSLAGQKLFF. Full variable domain (outside the CDR3, taken from reference TRBV7-8 and TRBJ1-4): GAGVSQSPRYKVAKRGQDVALRCDPISGHVSLFWYQQALGQGPEFLTYFQNEAQLDKSGLPSDRFFAERPEGSVSTLKIQRTQQEDSAVYLCASSLAGQKLFFGSGTQLSVL.

V is TRBV30 and J is TRBJ1-4; 7 nucleotides line up with TRBD1. V lost 3 bases, J lost 5 bases, and 6 bases stayed unmatched. In germline, CDR1 is GTSNPN, CDR2 SVGIG (reference sequence). The CDR3 extends over 14 amino acids. CDR3 coding DNA: TGTGCCTGGAGAGGGGGCAGCTACAATGAAAAACTGTTTTTT. Its protein is CAWRGGSYNEKLFF.

The V and J genes are TRBV2 and TRBJ2-7, with D tentatively TRBD1 or TRBD2 (6 bases each). Germline CDR1 and CDR2: SNHLY and FYNNEI. The ends were cut back, 7 bases at V and 3 bases at J, with 16 bases in the middle. This CDR3 region has 14 residues. The chain's CDR3 is CASIWGAGVYEQYF. The CDR3 DNA follows: TGTGCCAGCATTTGGGGGGCAGGGGTCTACGAGCAGTACTTC.

There are a few counts of this clone. This chain joins TRBV27 and TRBJ1-5, with TRBD1 matching over 7 bases. CDR3 length: 16 residues. The germline gives CDR1 MNHEY, CDR2 SMNVEV (reference sequence). The ends lost 6 bases at V and 0 bases at J; junction bases unmatched: 8. The CDR3 loop reads CASSRDRDYSNQPQHF. The CDR3, as DNA: TGTGCCAGCAGCCGCGACAGGGACTATAGCAATCAGCCCCAGCATTTT.

The gene calls are TRBV10-2 and TRBJ1-1, with 7 bases that match TRBD1. This CDR3 comprises 13 residues. With V trimmed by 4 bases and J by 4 bases, 3 bases remained unmatched. The germline CDR1 and CDR2 sequences are WSHSY and SAAADI. DNA of the CDR3: TGCGCCAGCAGTGGACAGGGATCCACTGAAGCTTTCTTT. Translated: CASSGQGSTEAFF.

Points on this clone: The junction differs from germline at one of its ends, possibly a read error. The genes are TRBV7-8 and TRBJ1-1; tentatively, D is TRBD1 (5 bases). CDR1 SGHVS and CDR2 FQNEAQ come from the germline V gene. The CDR3 loop spans 15 amino acids. The CDR3 loop reads CASNLARQGNTEAFF. CDR3 coding DNA: TGTGCCAGCAACTTAGCGCGGCAGGGGAACACTGAAGCTTTCTTT. Full variable domain (missing parts from reference TRBV7-8 and TRBJ1-1): GAGVSQSPRYKVAKRGQDVALRCDPISGHVSLFWYQQALGQGPEFLTYFQNEAQLDKSGLPSDRFFAERPEGSVSTLKIQRTQQEDSAVYLCASNLARQGNTEAFFGQGTRLTVV.

The V call is TRBV1, the J call TRBJ1-2. TRBV1 is an annotated pseudogene. This CDR3 is 16 amino acids long. The CDR3, as DNA: TGCACCAGCAGCCAAGACCCGGAGGGGGGTAACTATGGCTACACCTTC. It specifies CTSSQDPEGGNYGYTF.

The chain combines TRBV5-1 with TRBJ1-4; no clear D gene. CDR1 SGHRS and CDR2 YFSETQ come from the germline V gene. With 4 bases removed from V and 7 bases from J, the gap between germline ends came to 14 bases. CDR3 length equals 14 residues. Written as DNA, the CDR3 is TGCGCCAGCAGCGAGGACGGGAGGGCTGAAAAACTGTTTTTT. Protein sequence: CASSEDGRAEKLFF.

This clone appeared once. V gene TRBV30 combines with J gene TRBJ1-6; D not certain. The CDR3 consists of 13 residues. V shed 3 bases and J shed 4 bases, with 7 bases lying between them. Germline assignment: CDR1 GTSNPN and CDR2 SVGIG (reference sequence). This CDR3 is CAWSPPYNSPLHF. In DNA, the CDR3 is TGTGCCTGGAGCCCCCCGTATAATTCACCCCTCCACTTT. The full variable domain, its missing parts supplied by reference TRBV30 and TRBJ1-6, is SQTIHQWPATLVQPVGSPLSLECTVEGTSNPNLYWYRQAAGRGLQLLFYSVGIGQISSEVPQNLSASRPQDRQFILSSKKLLLSDSGFYLCAWSPPYNSPLHFGNGTRLTVT.

The CDR3 loop reads CASSIAGRTEAFF. Written as DNA, the CDR3 is TGTGCCAGCAGCATCGCAGGGAGGACTGAAGCTTTCTTT. The chain has TRBV11-2 and TRBJ1-1; tentative D call: TRBD1 (5 bases). The CDR3 length is 13 residues. Germline V gene data show CDR1 as SGHAT and CDR2 as FQNNGV. Trimming shortened V by 5 bases and J by 5 bases, and 12 bases separated the two germline ends.

The genes are TRBV28 and TRBJ1-1; D might be TRBD1 (6 bases). Germline V CDR1 and CDR2: MDHEN, SYDVKM. This CDR3 contains 14 residues. V lost 4 bases and J lost 5, with 14 bases in between. The CDR3 DNA follows: TGTGCCAGCAGTTACCGAGGGGGGCTGACTGAAGCTTTCTTT. It yields the protein CASSYRGGLTEAFF.

This rearrangement joins TRBV21-1 to TRBJ1-2; the table names TRBD1, a call not compared with the DNA. TRBV21-1 is reported as a pseudogene. This CDR3 spans 16 amino acids. CDR3 bases: TGTGCCAGCAGCAAAGACGGGACAGGGGGCCACTATGGCTACACCTTC. This sequence encodes CASSKDGTGGHYGYTF.